This T cell receptor beta chain was sequenced in a study of blood T cell repertoires in COVID-19. Overall study: Donors in the United States, Italy and Spain gave samples during acute or convalescent COVID-19. The cDNA or gDNA used as material had been derived from T cells, B-cell-depleted T cells, or PBMCs.

V shed 1 base, J shed 1 base, and the junction held 1 base outside the gene matches. Germline V gene lookup returns CDR1 SGHNT and CDR2 YYREEE (reference sequence). CDR3 length equals 16 residues. While infection was still active, Seattle patients were enrolled and then followed longitudinally. Per the original methods: The authors estimated nucleated cell counts from reference gene primer amplification. The table came from immunoSEQ multiplex PCR; TCRdb's copy has only in-frame clones and leaves some out. The V and J calls and clone size come from that table; D and trimming were worked out from the DNA. The sample holds about 210,000 clones; around 85% are singletons and the top ten take approximately 0.99%.

This clonotype was sampled from a man in his 60s with COVID-19, enrolled during active disease. The V gene is TRBV5-4, the J gene TRBJ2-2; 10 positions agree with TRBD2. Sequenced material: peripheral blood. The CDR3 sequence is CASSLRLAGNTGELFF. Here the CDR3 DNA reads TGTGCCAGCAGCTTGAGACTAGCGGGGAACACCGGGGAGCTGTTTTTT.